The clone carrying this T cell receptor (beta chain) appeared a single time. Its target is unknown. TCRdb keeps only in-frame clones here, not all; method: immunoSEQ multiplex PCR. Seen here are some 25,000 clones, approximately 80% observed once, and the top ten hold 6.5% to 7%. Per the germline V gene, CDR1 is LGHNA and CDR2 is YSLEER. This CDR3 comprises 16 residues. Trimming shortened V by 2 bases and J by 7 bases, and 19 bases separated the two germline ends. This sample was included in a study of PD-1 blockade in classical Hodgkin lymphoma. Every one of the patients relapsed after autologous stem cell transplantation (brentuximab vedotin exposure was variable). Complete response, partial response or progressive disease constituted the best response categories observed. Study results and caveats: Why the repertoires differ is still unclear, perhaps disease activity or prior therapy. Newly diagnosed and completely responding patients shared comparable baseline diversity.

The sample in question was peripheral blood mononuclear cells (PBMCs), obtained at baseline. This chain links TRBV4-3 with TRBJ2-3; D possibly corresponds to TRBD1 (5 bases). This TCR derives from a human donor with classical Hodgkin lymphoma. The DNA for the CDR3 is TGCGCCAGCAGCCAATCTCGGACAAGGCCCTTTCATACGCAGTATTTT. Translating gives CASSQSRTRPFHTQYF.